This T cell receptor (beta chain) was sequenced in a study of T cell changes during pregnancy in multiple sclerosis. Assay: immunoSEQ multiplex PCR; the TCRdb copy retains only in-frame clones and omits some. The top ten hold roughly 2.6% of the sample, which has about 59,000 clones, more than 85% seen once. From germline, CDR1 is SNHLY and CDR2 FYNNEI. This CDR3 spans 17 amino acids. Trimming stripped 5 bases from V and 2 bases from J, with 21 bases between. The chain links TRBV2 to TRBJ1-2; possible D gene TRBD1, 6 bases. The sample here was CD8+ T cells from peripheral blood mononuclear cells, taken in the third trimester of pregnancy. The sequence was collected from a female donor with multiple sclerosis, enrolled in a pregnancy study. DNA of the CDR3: TGTGCCAGCAGTTCCCAGGGACAACCTATCTCCAACTATGGCTACACCTTC. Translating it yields CASSSQGQPISNYGYTF.